This T cell receptor beta chain was sequenced during a study of T cells in Graves' hyperthyroidism and ophthalmopathy. Amplification targeted TCR beta CDR3 regions from RNA transcripts. HTBI primers were employed in a first-round RT-PCR of the TCR CDR3. TCRdb analysed the multiplex PCR reads with MiXCR anew, one entry per CDR3 protein. Here the sample spans 300,000 to 450,000 distinct CDR3 sequences, about a sixth being singletons. Patients between 18 and 65 years old had hyperthyroidism, newly diagnosed and lasting under 2 months. Lactation, pregnancy, other autoimmune disease or uncontrolled infection led to exclusion of patients. Study conclusions and caveats: The authors' 13 V-J model separated ophthalmopathy from stable hyperthyroidism.

This clonotype has only a few counts. Its antigen remains unknown. Deletions cut 2 bases from V and 7 bases from J, with 6 bases between. This CDR3 is built from 12 residues. The V gene's germline CDR1 is MNHNS and CDR2 SASEGT. This TCR came from a woman younger than 30 with Graves' hyperthyroidism that later progressed to Graves' ophthalmopathy. The chain joins TRBV6-1 to TRBJ2-1; D remains ambiguous. Input material: blood. CDR3: CASSEFINEQFF. The CDR3 bases are TGTGCCAGCAGTGAATTTATTAATGAGCAGTTCTTC.